This T cell receptor (beta chain) stems from a study of T-cell memory formation after mild COVID-19. In regard to this clonotype: Antigen: not known.

TCR alpha and TCR beta cDNA libraries with sample barcodes and UMIs came from 5'RACE using constant-segment primers. TCRdb independently ran MiXCR on the 5' RACE reads; one entry per CDR3 protein. The data show hundreds of thousands of distinct CDR3 sequences, approximately 18% seen once. The study's findings and limits: Memory sampled before infection contained some responding clones, suggesting cross-reactive memory joined.

The CDR3 spans 14 residues. Per the germline V gene, CDR1 is DFQATT and CDR2 is SNEGSKA (reference sequence). V dropped 6 bases and J dropped 1; count of bases not matched to a gene: 5. This TCR was sampled from an adult woman who had mild COVID-19 (a few samples of this study predate the infection). Cell type and time point are not known. Sequenced sample: PBMCs or a T cell subset sorted from them (not recorded which). The chain is built from TRBV20-1 and TRBJ2-3; 9 bases align to TRBD2. CDR3: CSAHRTSGTDTQYF. The DNA of the CDR3 is TGCAGTGCACATCGGACTAGCGGCACAGATACGCAGTATTTT.